The entry below gives a single T cell receptor (beta chain) sequence along with its context. Antigen: not known. A single base separates this from a much larger clone, so it may be a read error. Relying on iRepertoire HTBI primers and Arm-PCR of CDR3 regions, the team built TCR beta libraries. Methods used by the authors: Samples collectively showed 60 to 75 TRBV and more than 11 TRBJ segments. TCRdb re-called the multiplex PCR reads with MiXCR, one entry per CDR3 protein. For this entry, the V and J calls and clone size follow TCRdb and not the study's own pipeline. The sample records roughly 400,000 distinct CDR3 sequences, 20% being singletons. Time point: persistent/refractory GD, antithyroid drugs over 5 years with positive TRAb. RNA isolated from PBMCs was used to make the TCR library. The record originates from a study of regulatory T cells in long-lasting Graves disease. Study results and caveats: Favored gene segments in persistent disease were TRBV28, TRBJ1-2 and TRBJ2-5. The analysis examined peripheral blood only and excluded thyroid tissue.

Germline V gives CDR1 SNHLY, CDR2 FYNNEI. The CDR3 has 13 residues. The source was peripheral blood mononuclear cells (PBMCs), collected when the disease was refractory, from a patient treated with antithyroid drugs. This TCR was sampled from a female donor with Graves disease. V gene TRBV2 combines with J gene TRBJ1-1; D possibly corresponds to TRBD1 (6 bases). CDR3 sequence (DNA): TGTGCCCTAAACAGGGTGATGAACATTGAAGCTTTCTTT. Its translation is CALNRVMNIEAFF.